This T cell receptor (beta chain) was profiled in a study of T cells in Graves' hyperthyroidism and ophthalmopathy. Trimming cost V 2 bases and J 3 bases, with 16 bases left between them. This CDR3 is 16 amino acids long. Germline CDR1 is ENHRY and CDR2 is SYGVKD. TCR beta CDR3 regions were amplified from RNA. An initial round of RT-PCR targeting the TCR CDR3 relied on the HTBI primer set. TCRdb itself ran the multiplex PCR reads through MiXCR, one entry per CDR3 protein. The sample lists roughly 740,000 distinct CDR3 sequences; roughly 15% were seen once. The clonotype comes from a man aged 18 to 35 with Graves' hyperthyroidism. The chain has TRBV10-3 and TRBJ2-5, with D possibly being TRBD2 (5 bases). The sample taken for sequencing was blood. This chain's CDR3 is CAISETRGLAEETQYF. In DNA form, the CDR3 reads TGTGCCATCAGTGAGACCCGCGGGCTAGCCGAAGAGACCCAGTACTTC.